The 10 T cell receptor beta chains listed next were all sequenced from one sample in a study of T cells in Graves' hyperthyroidism and ophthalmopathy. There were TCR beta CDR3 regions amplified from RNA transcripts. The study used the HTBI primer set for a first-round RT-PCR of the TCR CDR3. TCRdb analysed the multiplex PCR reads with MiXCR anew, one entry per CDR3 protein. The table records fewer than 850,000 distinct CDR3 sequences, 17% of them present only once. Sequenced: blood. The receptors stem from a man aged 45-60 years with Graves' hyperthyroidism.

The chain combines TRBV7-2 with TRBJ1-2; perhaps TRBD1 as D (5 bases). The germline CDR1 and CDR2 sequences are SGHTA and FQGNSA. V gave up 3 bases and J gave up 8 bases, with 10 bases separating them. The CDR3 runs to 12 residues. The CDR3 nucleotides read TGTGCCAGCAGCTTCGACAGCATAGGCTACACCTTC. Residues: CASSFDSIGYTF.

This clonotype was observed at least ten times. The V gene is TRBV7-9, the J gene TRBJ2-5; D call uncertain. Trimming stripped 5 bases from V and 7 bases from J, with 17 bases between. The CDR3 runs 14 residues. CDR1 and CDR2 from the germline V gene are SEHNR and FQNEAQ (reference sequence). CDR3 sequence (DNA): TGTGCCAGCAGCCCCTCCCGGACGGACGGGACCCAGTACTTC. As protein: CASSPSRTDGTQYF.

In its sample, this clonotype was seen many times. J is TRBJ2-3 and V is TRBV12-3 or TRBV12-4; 12 bases are shared with TRBD2. The CDR3 has 20 residues. V dropped 6 bases and J dropped 4; count of bases not matched to a gene: 20. CDR3 in amino acids: CASSHRAHFGTSGRSDTQYF. CDR3 DNA: TGTGCCAGCAGCCACCGTGCCCACTTTGGAACTAGCGGGAGGTCAGATACGCAGTATTTT.

The sample holds many counts of this clonotype. The genes are TRBV19 and TRBJ2-4; 8 bases are a match to TRBD2. This CDR3 has 15 residues. The V segment lost 4 bases and the J segment 8 bases; nucleotides outside the gene matches: 10. CDR1 is LNHDA, CDR2 SQIVND, per germline (reference sequence). This CDR3 is CASSSHGAGGDIQYF. Here the CDR3 DNA reads TGTGCCAGTAGTAGCCATGGCGCGGGAGGAGACATTCAGTACTTC.

This clonotype was counted many times. This rearrangement joins TRBV2 to TRBJ1-2; D perhaps matches TRBD1 (6 bases). Germline loops: CDR1 SNHLY, CDR2 FYNNEI. CDR3 size: 17 residues. Trimming cost V 1 base and J 3 bases, with 18 bases left between them. CDR3 sequence reads: CASSEEGQKIGYYGYTF. The CDR3 DNA is TGTGCCAGCAGTGAAGAAGGACAGAAAATAGGCTACTATGGCTACACCTTC.

This clonotype was found once. The chain combines TRBV13 with TRBJ2-4, with D tentatively TRBD2 (6 bases). The CDR3 extends over 16 amino acids. Between the trimmed V and J ends, which lost 5 bases and 0 bases, there was a span of 14 bases. The germline V gene has CDR1 PRHDT and CDR2 FYEKMQ (reference sequence). CDR3 in amino acids: CASSQGGAGAKNIQYF. CDR3 DNA sequence: TGTGCCAGCAGCCAGGGCGGGGCGGGAGCCAAAAACATTCAGTACTTC.

The chain uses TRBV19 and TRBJ2-6; TRBD2 is a possible D gene (5 bases). The ends were cut back, 5 bases at V and 0 bases at J, with 17 bases in the middle. From germline, CDR1 is LNHDA and CDR2 SQIVND (reference sequence). CDR3 size: 18 residues. CDR3 in amino acids: CASSPPGVGDSGANVLTF. The CDR3 region has the DNA TGTGCCAGTAGTCCCCCGGGTGTGGGAGACTCTGGGGCCAACGTCCTGACTTTC.

Worth noting for this clonotype: Since a much larger clone is just one base distant, this may be a read error. The V gene is TRBV30, the J gene TRBJ2-1; 7 nucleotides match TRBD2. From germline, CDR1 is GTSNPN and CDR2 SVGIG (reference sequence). Trimming at V came to 2 bases and at J to 0 bases, leaving 10 bases not matched to a gene. CDR3 length: 17 residues. The CDR3 DNA reads as TGTGCCTGGAGTCCAGCGGGGTATACTAGCTCCTACAATGAGCAGTTCTTC. It encodes CAWSPAGYTSSYNEQFF. The full variable domain, in which reference TRBV30 and TRBJ2-1 provide the parts outside the CDR3, is SQTIHQWPATLVQPVGSPLSLECTVEGTSNPNLYWYRQAAGRGLQLLFYSVGIGQISSEVPQNLSASRPQDRQFILSSKKLLLSDSGFYLCAWSPAGYTSSYNEQFFGPGTRLTVL.

The J gene is TRBJ1-3, the V gene TRBV7-9; D uncertain. From germline, CDR1 is SEHNR and CDR2 FQNEAQ (reference sequence). The CDR3 is 15 amino acids. With 2 bases removed from V and 0 bases from J, the gap between germline ends came to 8 bases. The chain's CDR3 is CASSLLSISGNTIYF. In DNA, the CDR3 is TGTGCCAGCAGCTTATTATCCATCTCTGGAAACACCATATATTTT.

The sample holds many counts of this clonotype. The gene calls are TRBV15 and TRBJ1-6, with a possible D match to TRBD1 (5 bases). The CDR3 is 14 residues long. V lost 0 bases, J lost 7 bases, and 7 bases lay in between. Per the germline V gene, CDR1 is LNHNV and CDR2 is YYDKDF (reference sequence). CDR3 DNA sequence: TGTGCCACCAGCAGAGAACGGGGGAATTCACCCCTCCACTTT. It codes for CATSRERGNSPLHF.